A selection of T cell receptor beta chains follows, all from one sample in a study of early T cells in non-severe SARS-CoV-2 infection. TCRdb fed the 5' RACE reads into MiXCR, producing one record per CDR3 protein. This table holds roughly 80,000 distinct CDR3 sequences, over 12% found once. Specimen: whole blood. The origin of the receptors is an adult who was a healthcare worker with PCR-confirmed SARS-CoV-2 infection or an uninfected control (not recorded which). The CDR3 runs from the conserved cysteine through the conserved F or W. D genes are given only for firm matches. For some rows the clone size is stated as once, few or many, or as a class when expanded; others skip it.

>NA|many|TRBV7-3|TRBJ2-2
CASKKGNTGELFF
TGTGCCAGCAAGAAAGGGAACACCGGGGAGCTGTTTTTT
>NA|few|TRBV11-2|TRBJ1-5
CASSLGSGPTGYSNQPQHF
TGTGCCAGCAGCTTAGGGTCGGGACCGACTGGTTATAGCAATCAGCCCCAGCATTTT
>TRBD1|once|TRBV25-1|TRBJ1-2
CASSRTGYGYTF
TGTGCCAGCAGTCGGACAGGGTATGGCTACACCTTC
>TRBD2|few|TRBV12-3/TRBV12-4|TRBJ2-3
CASSSRLAGGPKDTQYF
TGTGCCAGCAGTTCAAGACTAGCGGGAGGGCCTAAAGATACGCAGTATTTT
>NA|few|TRBV29-1|TRBJ2-2
CSVRGAEGELFF
TGCAGCGTTCGCGGGGCGGAGGGGGAGCTGTTTTTT
>NA|many|TRBV7-2|TRBJ1-1
CASSLVLTGRGTEAFF
TGTGCCAGCAGCTTGGTCCTGACAGGAAGGGGCACTGAAGCTTTCTTT
>NA|few|TRBV2|TRBJ2-2
CASSETGTIAGELFF
TGTGCCAGCAGTGAAACGGGAACGATCGCCGGGGAGCTGTTTTTT
>TRBD1|many|TRBV19|TRBJ1-5
CASSTGTGSNQPQHF
TGTGCCAGTAGTACCGGGACAGGGAGCAATCAGCCCCAGCATTTT
>NA|few|TRBV11-3|TRBJ2-2
CASSLDLVGVYTGELFF
TGTGCCAGCAGCTTAGATCTGGTGGGAGTCTACACCGGGGAGCTGTTTTTT
>NA|few|TRBV15|TRBJ2-4
CATSRDKVPGRKNIQYF
TGTGCCACCAGCAGAGATAAGGTCCCGGGACGGAAAAACATTCAGTACTTC
>NA|NA|TRBV11-2|TRBJ2-6
CASSLPWANVLTF
TGTGCCAGCAGCTTACCCTGGGCCAACGTCCTGACTTTC
>NA|few|TRBV2|TRBJ2-7
CASVPRGLTYEQYF
TGTGCCAGCGTCCCTAGGGGCTTGACCTACGAGCAGTACTTC
>TRBD1|few|TRBV5-3|TRBJ2-1
CARSRTDRGRTSYNEQFF
TGTGCCAGAAGCAGAACGGACAGGGGCCGCACCTCCTACAATGAGCAGTTCTTC
>NA|NA|TRBV6-5|TRBJ1-1
CASRAGWVTEAFF
TGTGCCAGCAGGGCAGGGTGGGTCACTGAAGCTTTCTTT
>NA|NA|TRBV4-2|TRBJ1-5
CASSQVPGYSNQPQHF
TGTGCCAGCAGCCAAGTTCCCGGGTATAGCAATCAGCCCCAGCATTTT
>TRBD2|many|TRBV7-9|TRBJ2-3
CASSLSGGAGDTQYF
TGTGCCAGCAGCTTAAGCGGGGGGGCGGGAGATACGCAGTATTTT
>NA|NA|TRBV6-1|TRBJ2-1
CASRISLGAYNEQFF
TGTGCCAGCAGGATAAGTCTCGGCGCTTACAATGAGCAGTTCTTC
>TRBD2|many|TRBV7-2|TRBJ2-7
CASSITIPASGRIYGGEQYF
TGTGCCAGCAGTATAACCATCCCGGCTAGCGGGAGGATATACGGAGGGGAGCAGTACTTC
>NA|few|TRBV14|TRBJ1-2
CASSPFWTEASYTF
TGTGCCAGCAGCCCTTTCTGGACGGAGGCAAGCTACACCTTC
>NA|many|TRBV3-2|TRBJ1-1
CASSQSALGNTEAFF
TGTGCCAGCAGCCAGTCGGCTTTGGGGAACACTGAAGCTTTCTTT
>NA|many|TRBV6-5|TRBJ2-4
CAVNPTGSDIQYF
TGTGCCGTCAACCCTACAGGGTCCGACATTCAGTACTTC
>TRBD1|many|TRBV7-8|TRBJ2-1
CASSLGQSFNEQFF
TGTGCCAGCAGCTTGGGACAGTCATTCAATGAGCAGTTCTTC
>NA|NA|TRBV12-3/TRBV12-4|TRBJ1-5
CASRGGVSQHF
TGTGCCAGCAGGGGGGGCGTTTCCCAGCATTTT
>NA|NA|TRBV4-1|TRBJ2-2
CASSQVLGGELFF
TGCGCCAGCAGCCAAGTACTCGGCGGGGAGCTGTTTTTT
>TRBD1|few|TRBV11-2|TRBJ2-7
CASSVRDRGRVVWNEQYF
TGTGCCAGCAGCGTCCGGGACAGGGGAAGGGTTGTTTGGAACGAGCAGTACTTC
>NA|few|TRBV21-1|TRBJ2-5
CASSKATSGEKETQYF
TGTGCCAGCAGCAAAGCGACTAGCGGGGAGAAAGAGACCCAGTACTTC
>NA|many|TRBV12-3/TRBV12-4|TRBJ1-2
CASSRDRVNGYTF
TGTGCCAGCAGCAGGGACCGTGTCAATGGCTACACCTTC
>TRBD1|many|TRBV20-1|TRBJ1-2
CSARQGTGGAGYTF
TGCAGTGCTAGACAAGGGACAGGGGGCGCTGGCTACACCTTC
>NA|many|TRBV2|TRBJ1-2
CASSQGNYGYTF
TGTGCCAGCAGCCAGGGAAACTATGGCTACACCTTC
>NA|NA|TRBV5-5|TRBJ2-5
CASSGRGAGETQYF
TGTGCCAGCAGCGGAAGGGGGGCCGGGGAGACCCAGTACTTC
>TRBD1|NA|TRBV27|TRBJ2-5
CASSMGQRETQYF
TGTGCCAGCAGTATGGGACAGAGAGAGACCCAGTACTTC
>TRBD2|NA|TRBV9|TRBJ2-1
CASSLAGGSTDEQFF
TGTGCCAGCAGCCTAGCGGGAGGCAGCACGGATGAGCAGTTCTTC
>TRBD1|few|TRBV6-5|TRBJ2-7
CASSYSTGQGSYEQYF
TGTGCCAGCAGTTACTCGACCGGACAGGGGTCTTACGAGCAGTACTTC
>NA|many|TRBV29-1|TRBJ2-2
CSVPSGMATGELFF
TGCAGCGTTCCGTCGGGCATGGCCACCGGGGAGCTGTTTTTT
>TRBD1|many|TRBV12-3/TRBV12-4|TRBJ1-6
CASSLGTGSPLHF
TGTGCCAGCAGTCTCGGGACAGGATCACCCCTCCACTTT
>NA|many|TRBV18|TRBJ2-2
CASSLTGELFF
TGTGCCAGCAGTTTAACCGGGGAGCTGTTTTTT
>TRBD2|few|TRBV11-1|TRBJ2-1
CASSKGLAGGTYNEQFF
TGTGCCAGCAGCAAGGGACTAGCGGGGGGGACCTACAATGAGCAGTTCTTC
>TRBD2|NA|TRBV7-6|TRBJ2-3
CASREGTADTQYF
TGTGCCAGTCGGGAGGGCACGGCGGATACGCAGTATTTT
>NA|few|TRBV19|TRBJ2-3
CASSIRRAGSTDTQYF
TGTGCCAGTAGTATCCGTAGGGCGGGGAGCACAGATACGCAGTATTTT
>NA|NA|TRBV29-1|TRBJ1-5
CSVREPNQPQHF
TGCAGCGTCCGGGAGCCTAATCAGCCCCAGCATTTT
>NA|NA|TRBV6-5|TRBJ1-1
CASSYYGPLRDTEAFF
TGTGCCAGCAGTTACTACGGACCCCTCAGAGACACTGAAGCTTTCTTT
>NA|few|TRBV5-1|TRBJ2-1
CASSLDLNEQFF
TGCGCCAGCAGCTTGGACCTCAATGAGCAGTTCTTC
>NA|NA|TRBV11-2|TRBJ1-4
CASSLGQGANEKLFF
TGTGCCAGCAGCTTAGGGCAGGGTGCTAATGAAAAACTGTTTTTT
>NA|many|TRBV11-2|TRBJ1-4
CASSPRDSEKLFF
TGTGCCAGCAGCCCCCGAGACAGTGAAAAACTGTTTTTT
>NA|NA|TRBV6-6|TRBJ2-7
CASSLRGGRGTSYEQYF
TGTGCCAGCAGCTTAAGGGGCGGGCGGGGCACCTCCTACGAGCAGTACTTC
>NA|few|TRBV28|TRBJ2-1
CASSSSQAAHNEQFF
TGTGCCAGCAGTTCCTCTCAAGCGGCCCACAATGAGCAGTTCTTC
>TRBD2|NA|TRBV29-1|TRBJ2-2
CSVQAGVNTGELFF
TGCAGCGTTCAAGCGGGGGTCAACACCGGGGAGCTGTTTTTT
>NA|once|TRBV4-1|TRBJ1-1
CASRGSGRNTEAFF
TGCGCCAGCAGGGGGTCAGGGAGGAACACTGAAGCTTTCTTT
>NA|many|TRBV11-3|TRBJ2-1
CASSPLGDSRGNEQFF
TGTGCCAGCAGCCCTCTTGGGGACTCCAGGGGTAATGAGCAGTTCTTC
>TRBD1|many|TRBV11-2|TRBJ2-7
CASSLGQGTYEQYF
TGTGCCAGCAGCTTAGGACAGGGAACCTACGAGCAGTACTTC
>TRBD1|many|TRBV12-3/TRBV12-4|TRBJ2-3
CASSSTGGADTQYF
TGTGCCAGCAGTTCCACAGGGGGCGCAGATACGCAGTATTTT
>NA|few|TRBV27|TRBJ1-5
CASSGGAVNQPQHF
TGTGCCAGCAGTGGGGGGGCGGTCAATCAGCCCCAGCATTTT